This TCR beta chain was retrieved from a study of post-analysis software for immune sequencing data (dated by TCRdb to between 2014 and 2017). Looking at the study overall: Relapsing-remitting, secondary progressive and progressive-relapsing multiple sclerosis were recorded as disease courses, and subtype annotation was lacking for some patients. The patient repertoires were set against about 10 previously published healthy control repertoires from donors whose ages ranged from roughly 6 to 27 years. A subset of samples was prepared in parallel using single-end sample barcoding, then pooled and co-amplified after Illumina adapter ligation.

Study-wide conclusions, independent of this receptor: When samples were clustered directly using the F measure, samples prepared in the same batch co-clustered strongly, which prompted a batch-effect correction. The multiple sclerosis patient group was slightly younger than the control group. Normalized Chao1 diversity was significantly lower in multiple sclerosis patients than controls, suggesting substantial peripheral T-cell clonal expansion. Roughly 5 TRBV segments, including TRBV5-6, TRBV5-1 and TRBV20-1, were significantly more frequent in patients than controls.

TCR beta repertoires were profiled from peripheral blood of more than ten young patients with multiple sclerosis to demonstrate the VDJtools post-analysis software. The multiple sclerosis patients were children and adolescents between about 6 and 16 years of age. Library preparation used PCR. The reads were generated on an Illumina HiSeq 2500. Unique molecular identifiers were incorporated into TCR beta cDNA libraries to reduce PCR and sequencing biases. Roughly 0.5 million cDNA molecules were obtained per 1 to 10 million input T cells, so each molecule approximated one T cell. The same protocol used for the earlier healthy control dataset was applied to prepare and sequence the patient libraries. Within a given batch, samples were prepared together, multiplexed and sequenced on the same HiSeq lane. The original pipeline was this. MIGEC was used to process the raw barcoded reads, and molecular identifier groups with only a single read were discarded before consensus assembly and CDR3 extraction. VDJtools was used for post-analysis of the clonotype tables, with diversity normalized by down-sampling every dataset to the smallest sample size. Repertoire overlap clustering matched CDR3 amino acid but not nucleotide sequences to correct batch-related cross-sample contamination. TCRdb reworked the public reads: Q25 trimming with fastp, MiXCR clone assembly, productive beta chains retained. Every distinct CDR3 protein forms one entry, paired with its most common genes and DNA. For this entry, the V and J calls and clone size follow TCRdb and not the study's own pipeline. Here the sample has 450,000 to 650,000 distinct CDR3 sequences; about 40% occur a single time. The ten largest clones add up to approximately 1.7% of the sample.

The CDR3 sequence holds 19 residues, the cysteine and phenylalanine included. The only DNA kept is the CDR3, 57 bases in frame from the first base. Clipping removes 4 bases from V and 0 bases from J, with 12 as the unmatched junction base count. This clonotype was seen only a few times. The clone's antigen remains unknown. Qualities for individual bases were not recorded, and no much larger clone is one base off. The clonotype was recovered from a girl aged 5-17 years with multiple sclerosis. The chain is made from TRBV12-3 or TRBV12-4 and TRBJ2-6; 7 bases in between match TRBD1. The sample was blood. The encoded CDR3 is CASSSYWDSADSGANVLTF. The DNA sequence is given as TGTGCCAGCAGTTCGTACTGGGACAGTGCCGACTCTGGGGCCAACGTCCTGACTTTC.